This TCR beta chain was captured by sequencing in a study of T cells in Graves' hyperthyroidism and ophthalmopathy. PBMCs were derived from approximately 10 ml fresh peripheral blood. Using RNA transcripts as the source, TCR beta CDR3 regions were amplified. First-round RT-PCR with HTBI primers amplified the TCR CDR3 region. TCRdb re-called the multiplex PCR reads through MiXCR, storing one row per CDR3 protein. The sample lists nearly 600,000 distinct CDR3 sequences; approximately 15% were seen once. This clonotype was found many times. Trimming removed 4 bases at V and 3 bases at J, with 16 bases between. The CDR3 runs to 15 residues. Germline CDR1 reads LNHDA; CDR2 reads SQIVND (reference sequence).

This sequence was found in a woman in her 30s with Graves' hyperthyroidism that later progressed to Graves' ophthalmopathy. This chain joins TRBV19 and TRBJ2-7, with D maybe TRBD1 (6 bases). Sequencing was done on a sample of blood. The DNA for the CDR3 is TGTGCCAGTAGTAAGCCGGGACATTCGATCTACGAGCAGTACTTC. Amino acid sequence: CASSKPGHSIYEQYF.